The 13 T cell receptor beta chains reported below all come from one sample, sequenced in a study of HIV-infected children after antiretroviral therapy interruption. Treatment meaning: PENTA 11 planned treatment interruption arm or continuous ART arm. The TCR library was built from RNA with a 3' RACE protocol and unique molecular identifiers. Each CDR3 protein gets one entry after TCRdb re-called the 3' RACE reads with MiXCR. The sample records about 89,000 distinct CDR3 sequences, roughly 6.4% being singletons. The material was CD45RA+ CD4+ T cells from PBMCs, pooled from several time points, obtained from a donor given antiretroviral therapy, either interrupted or continuous. Regarding subset: naive CD4+ CD45RA+ CD45RO- T cells. The receptors were gathered from a pool of human donors with HIV.

This clonotype turned up a few times. CDR3 nucleotide sequence: TGTGCCAGCAGCTCGTCCATTGGGCGGGGGCAAGAGACCCAGTACTTC. The encoded protein is CASSSSIGRGQETQYF. The chain has TRBV7-1 and TRBJ2-5; 7 nucleotides align to TRBD2. TRBV7-1 is designated an ORF whose function remains uncertain. The CDR3 covers 16 residues. The V and J ends lost 3 bases and 2 bases, in that order; junction bases with no gene match: 9.

The chain uses TRBV20-1 and TRBJ2-7; maybe TRBD1 (6 bases). CDR3 length: 15 residues. The germline V gene has CDR1 DFQATT and CDR2 SNEGSKA (reference sequence). Trimming removed 0 bases from V and 6 bases from J, with 18 bases in between. CDR3 sequence (DNA): TGCAGTGCTAGAGATTGGGGCAGGGGTGATTCCGAGCAGTACTTC. This gives the protein CSARDWGRGDSEQYF.

This clonotype was observed at least ten times. The chain recombines TRBV10-3 with TRBJ2-3; D is unclear. Germline assignment: CDR1 ENHRY and CDR2 SYGVKD. Trimming stripped 8 bases from V and 5 bases from J, with 8 bases between. The CDR3 loop spans 11 amino acids. The chain's CDR3 is CAIAFLDTQYF. CDR3 in DNA: TGTGCCATCGCCTTCTTAGATACGCAGTATTTT.

This chain joins TRBV3-1 and TRBJ1-5; 7 bases are a match to TRBD1. J gave up 1 base and V 2 bases, and 2 bases lay outside the gene matches. The CDR3 spans 15 residues. Germline loops: CDR1 LGHDT, CDR2 YNNKEL (reference sequence). The CDR3 spells CASSQNRGSNQPQHF. The CDR3 nucleotides read TGTGCCAGCAGCCAAAACAGGGGAAGCAATCAGCCCCAGCATTTT.

The genes are TRBV7-9 and TRBJ1-1, with D perhaps matching TRBD1 (5 bases). The CDR3 has 13 amino acids. Germline assignment: CDR1 SEHNR and CDR2 FQNEAQ (reference sequence). Trimming took off 5 bases at V and 6 bases at J, with 13 bases between the two ends. The CDR3 DNA reads TGTGCCAGCAGCGGGCGGGACGCAGCTGAAGCTTTCTTT. This translates into CASSGRDAAEAFF.

This clonotype was detected many times. CDR3 sequence reads: CASSRRLSDYSTDTQYF. The CDR3 DNA follows: TGTGCCAGCAGTCGGCGACTCTCCGACTATAGCACAGATACGCAGTATTTT. This chain uses TRBV12-3 or TRBV12-4 with TRBJ2-3; D might be TRBD2 (5 bases). V was pared by 5 bases and J by 0 bases, with 18 bases between. This CDR3 is 17 amino acids long.

The sample holds many counts of this clonotype. The chain has TRBV5-1 and TRBJ2-3; 9 bases map to TRBD2. The CDR3 length is 17 residues. Germline values: CDR1 SGHRS, CDR2 YFSETQ. After removal of 3 bases from V and 6 bases from J, the junction contained 14 bases not matched to a gene. Here the CDR3 reads CASSSPPAGGLTDTQYF. Written as DNA, the CDR3 is TGCGCCAGCAGCTCACCCCCCGCGGGGGGGCTCACGGATACGCAGTATTTT.

V is TRBV3-1 and J is TRBJ1-1; D may be TRBD1 (5 bases). The CDR3 loop spans 15 amino acids. V lost 4 bases and J 11 bases, leaving 23 bases between the germline ends. In germline, CDR1 is LGHDT, CDR2 YNNKEL (reference sequence). The CDR3 region is CASSLVGGRALSAFF. DNA for the CDR3: TGTGCCAGCAGCCTTGTGGGCGGCAGGGCCTTGAGCGCTTTCTTT.

At least ten counts were recorded for this clonotype. The rearrangement links TRBV18 to TRBJ1-1, with 7 bases matching TRBD1. The CDR3 runs to 14 residues. With 3 bases clipped from V and 2 bases from J, the junction kept 3 bases outside the gene matches. Germline V lookup: CDR1 KGHSH, CDR2 LQKENI. CDR3 protein: CASSPGQLNTEAFF. CDR3 DNA sequence: TGTGCCAGCTCACCGGGACAGCTAAACACTGAAGCTTTCTTT.

This clonotype occurred many times. This chain joins TRBV19 and TRBJ1-5; D is possibly TRBD1 (5 bases). In germline, CDR1 is LNHDA, CDR2 SQIVND (reference sequence). V lost 3 bases, J lost 8 bases, and 11 bases lay in between. The CDR3 sequence is 13 residues long. CDR3 nucleotide sequence: TGTGCCAGTAGTATTGGAGGAGGGGAGCCCCAGCATTTT. It encodes CASSIGGGEPQHF.

This clonotype was picked up many times. The rearrangement uses TRBV6-5 and TRBJ1-5; 7 positions agree with TRBD1. Germline loops: CDR1 MNHEY, CDR2 SVGAGI. The CDR3 contains 14 residues. After removal of 6 bases from V and 3 bases from J, the junction contained 5 bases not matched to a gene. In nucleotides, the CDR3 is TGTGCCAGCAGCCGGACAGGTCACAATCAGCCCCAGCATTTT. Translated: CASSRTGHNQPQHF.

This clonotype was seen repeatedly, ten times or more. The genes are TRBV12-1 and TRBJ1-4; the table names TRBD1, a call not compared with the DNA. TRBV12-1 is a pseudogene segment. This CDR3 is 15 amino acids long. The CDR3 sequence is CASSSEGGSNEKLFF. The CDR3 DNA reads as TGTGCCAGCAGCTCGGAAGGGGGATCTAATGAAAAACTGTTTTTT.

This clonotype was recorded many times. The chain is built from TRBV7-3 and TRBJ2-3; tentatively, D is TRBD2 (6 bases). The V end was cut by 2 bases, the J end by 4 bases, with 16 bases between. CDR3 length equals 16 residues. Germline V gene sequence: CDR1 SGHTA, CDR2 FQGTGA. In DNA form, the CDR3 reads TGTGCCAGCAGCTTATCTAGTCTGTCGGGGGCAGATACGCAGTATTTT. Translation gives CASSLSSLSGADTQYF.